A single sample gave rise to the 17 T cell receptor beta chains below, sequenced in a study of T-cell memory formation after mild COVID-19. TCRdb analysed the 5' RACE reads with MiXCR anew, one entry per CDR3 protein. The table includes over 55,000 distinct CDR3 sequences, approximately 12% detected once. The sequenced sample was PBMCs or a T cell subset sorted from them (not recorded which). These receptors all come from a man aged 18 to 29 who had mild COVID-19 (a few samples of this study predate the infection). Cell type and time point are not known.

This clonotype was seen a single time. The chain is built from TRBV3-1 and TRBJ1-1; weak D call: TRBD1 (5 bases). Germline-derived CDR1 and CDR2 are LGHDT and YNNKEL (reference sequence). V gave up 1 base and J gave up 0 bases, with 12 bases separating them. The CDR3 sequence is 16 residues long. The CDR3 nucleotides are TGTGCCAGCAGCCAAGGCCTTACGGGACTGAACACTGAAGCTTTCTTT. Protein sequence: CASSQGLTGLNTEAFF.

This clonotype was recorded a few times. The chain carries TRBV20-1 and TRBJ2-5; D gene unclear. The CDR3 is made up of 14 amino acids. The germline V gene encodes CDR1 DFQATT and CDR2 SNEGSKA (reference sequence). Trimming took off 5 bases at V and 6 bases at J, with 19 bases between the two ends. Here the CDR3 reads CSAPTELDPQTQYF. CDR3 sequence (DNA): TGCAGTGCTCCCACCGAACTGGACCCTCAGACCCAGTACTTC.

This clonotype was recorded many times. The chain joins TRBV7-9 to TRBJ2-5, with D perhaps matching TRBD1 or TRBD2 (5 bases each). CDR1 is SEHNR, CDR2 FQNEAQ, per germline (reference sequence). V lost 5 bases, J lost 5 bases, and 18 bases lay in between. The CDR3 is made up of 15 amino acids. CDR3 in DNA: TGTGCCAGCAGCCCTCGGGACCTAGAGGGGGAGACCCAGTACTTC. It codes for CASSPRDLEGETQYF. The full variable domain, completed using reference TRBV7-9 and TRBJ2-5, is DTGVSQNPRHKITKRGQNVTFRCDPISEHNRLYWYRQTLGQGPEFLTYFQNEAQLEKSRLLSDRFSAERPKGSFSTLEIQRTEQGDSAMYLCASSPRDLEGETQYFGPGTRLLVL.

The chain uses TRBV6-4 and TRBJ1-2; D is unclear. The length of the CDR3 is 12 residues. The V and J ends lost 6 bases and 4 bases respectively, with 9 bases between them. Germline V gives CDR1 MRHNA, CDR2 SNTAGT. The CDR3 loop is CASREEFYGYTF. The DNA of the CDR3 is TGTGCCAGCAGAGAAGAATTCTATGGCTACACCTTC.

The chain uses TRBV24-1 and TRBJ2-5; D might be TRBD1 (7 bases). The CDR3 covers 16 residues. The V end lost 5 bases, the J end lost 5 bases, and 20 bases lay between the germline ends. The germline V gene encodes CDR1 KGHDR and CDR2 SFDVKD. CDR3: CATSAMGSGGIETQYF. In DNA, the CDR3 is TGTGCCACCAGTGCCATGGGGTCAGGGGGGATCGAGACCCAGTACTTC.

This clonotype has ten or more counts. The chain recombines TRBV7-2 with TRBJ2-7; D may correspond to TRBD1 or TRBD2 (5 bases each). Germline loops: CDR1 SGHTA, CDR2 FQGNSA. Deletions cut 5 bases from V and 6 bases from J, with 14 bases between. The CDR3 has 13 residues. DNA for the CDR3: TGTGCCAGCAGCGGCCGGGACCCCTCCGAGCAGTACTTC. Translated, it gives CASSGRDPSEQYF.

On this clonotype: It may be a read error: a sequence one base away is much more abundant. This chain connects TRBV12-3 or TRBV12-4 to TRBJ2-2; D is ambiguous. Trimming stripped 3 bases from V and 5 bases from J, with 16 bases between. The CDR3 covers 16 residues. This CDR3 is CASSFVRVLRTGELFF. DNA for the CDR3: TGTGCCAGCAGTTTCGTAAGGGTCTTACGGACCGGGGAGCTGTTTTTT.

At least ten counts were recorded for this clonotype. V usage is TRBV7-9 and J usage is TRBJ2-3; TRBD2 is a possible D gene (6 bases). The CDR3 extends over 18 amino acids. The V end lost 1 base, the J end lost 0 bases, and 17 bases lay between the germline ends. Germline V gives CDR1 SEHNR, CDR2 FQNEAQ (reference sequence). The CDR3 nucleotides are TGTGCCAGCAGCTTAGGACTAGATTGGGGCACTAGCACAGATACGCAGTATTTT. This codes for CASSLGLDWGTSTDTQYF.

A few counts support this clonotype. The V and J genes are TRBV7-2 and TRBJ2-1, with 12 bases lining up with TRBD2. The CDR3 is made up of 14 amino acids. CDR1 SGHTA and CDR2 FQGNSA come from the germline V gene. V dropped 4 bases and J dropped 7; count of bases not matched to a gene: 2. The CDR3 loop is CASSWTSGANEQFF. CDR3 sequence (DNA): TGTGCCAGCAGCTGGACTAGCGGGGCGAATGAGCAGTTCTTC.

This clonotype has just a few counts. The junction and the germline gene differ at one end; a read error may be behind it. The chain carries TRBV6-2 or TRBV6-3 and TRBJ2-1; possible D gene TRBD2, 5 bases. The CDR3 extends over 13 amino acids. Looked up from germline, CDR1 is MNHEY and CDR2 is SVGEGT. For the CDR3, the DNA is TGTGCCAGCAGTTTAAATGGACTTGGTTTGTGGCTCTTC. Encoded protein: CASSLNGLGLWLF.

This clonotype was seen a few times. J is TRBJ2-2 and V is TRBV14, with 8 bases aligning to TRBD1. Trimming took 1 base from V and 7 from J; bases not matched to a gene: 5. Germline CDR1 reads SGHDN; CDR2 reads FVKESK. CDR3 length: 15 residues. CDR3 loop: CASSQVAGGLGELFF. The CDR3 DNA reads TGTGCCAGCAGCCAAGTGGCAGGGGGCCTCGGGGAGCTGTTTTTT.

The V and J genes are TRBV27 and TRBJ2-7, with a possible D match to TRBD1 (6 bases). The CDR3 length is 17 residues. Germline CDR1 and CDR2: MNHEY and SMNVEV (reference sequence). V lost 5 bases to trimming and J lost 4 bases, with 24 bases between them. CDR3 in amino acids: CASSMLNKQGLLYEQYF. CDR3 DNA: TGTGCCAGCAGTATGCTCAACAAACAGGGATTGTTGTACGAGCAGTACTTC.

This clonotype was recorded a few times. The chain links TRBV9 to TRBJ2-3, with TRBD1 identical over 8 bases. Germline assignment: CDR1 SGDLS and CDR2 YYNGEE. J was trimmed by 4 bases and V by 4 bases; bases with no gene match: 5. The CDR3 extends over 14 amino acids. CDR3 sequence (DNA): TGTGCCAGCAGCTCTAGGACAGGGTCAGATACGCAGTATTTT. It specifies CASSSRTGSDTQYF.

This clonotype has a count of ten or more. The chain links TRBV9 to TRBJ2-1; D may be TRBD1 (6 bases). Per germline, CDR1 SGDLS and CDR2 YYNGEE. V shed 0 bases and J shed 2 bases, with 12 bases lying between them. This CDR3 has 16 residues. In DNA, the CDR3 is TGTGCCAGCAGCGTAGTTACAGGGTCGACCTACAATGAGCAGTTCTTC. This codes for CASSVVTGSTYNEQFF.

This clonotype showed up just a few times. The chain recombines TRBV7-3 with TRBJ2-3; the D gene could be TRBD1 or TRBD2 (6 bases each). V lost 1 base to trimming and J lost 4 bases, with 12 bases between them. Germline CDR1 reads SGHTA; CDR2 reads FQGTGA. This CDR3 is 15 amino acids long. In DNA form, the CDR3 reads TGTGCCAGCAGCTTAATGGGGGGCGCCGCAGATACGCAGTATTTT. Amino acid sequence: CASSLMGGAADTQYF.

This clonotype has only a few counts. This rearrangement joins TRBV18 to TRBJ2-1; 8 nucleotides agree with TRBD1. Trimming cost V 3 bases and J 4 bases; bases outside gene matches: 2. The CDR3 loop spans 14 amino acids. CDR1 and CDR2 (germline): KGHSH, LQKENI. CDR3 amino acids: CASSPQGAYNEQFF. DNA of the CDR3: TGTGCCAGCTCACCGCAGGGGGCATACAATGAGCAGTTCTTC. The full variable domain, rest sourced from reference TRBV18 and TRBJ2-1, is NAGVMQNPRHLVRRRGQEARLRCSPMKGHSHVYWYRQLPEEGLKFMVYLQKENIIDESGMPKERFSAEFPKEGPSILRIQQVVRGDSAAYFCASSPQGAYNEQFFGPGTRLTVL.

This chain connects TRBV6-5 to TRBJ2-7; 8 bases are a match to TRBD2. The CDR3 contains 15 residues. Germline values: CDR1 MNHEY, CDR2 SVGAGI. The J segment lost 1 base and the V segment lost 8 bases, leaving 10 bases of the junction unmatched. The CDR3 nucleotides read TGTGCCAGCCGTTCGGTGAGCGGGGGATCCTACGAGCAGTACTTC. This codes for CASRSVSGGSYEQYF.